One T cell receptor (beta chain) is described in this entry. The data originate from a study of blood T cell repertoires in COVID-19. Study as a whole: Sources were T cells, B-cell-depleted T cells, or PBMCs; the material itself was cDNA or gDNA.

As handled by the study authors: Estimation of nucleated cell counts was performed using reference gene primer amplification. Produced via immunoSEQ multiplex PCR; TCRdb's table is partial and in-frame only. The DNA gave D and trimming, while V, J and clone size come from that table. This table holds approximately 300,000 clones, 90% found once. Participant ages covered 18 to 89 years across around 25 US areas. Clinical histories supplied by participants themselves formed the basis of cohort assignment. There are 13 residues in the CDR3. V was trimmed by 2 bases and J by 5 bases, leaving 8 bases between them. Germline CDR1 reads SGHTS; CDR2 reads YDEGEE.

This clonotype was sampled from a man between 60 and 75 years old who had recovered from COVID-19. The rearrangement uses TRBV5-8 and TRBJ1-5; no clear D gene. Material: PBMCs or T cells enriched from blood (not recorded which). The CDR3 spells CASSLHRDQPQHF. The CDR3 bases are TGTGCCAGCAGCTTACACAGAGATCAGCCCCAGCATTTT.